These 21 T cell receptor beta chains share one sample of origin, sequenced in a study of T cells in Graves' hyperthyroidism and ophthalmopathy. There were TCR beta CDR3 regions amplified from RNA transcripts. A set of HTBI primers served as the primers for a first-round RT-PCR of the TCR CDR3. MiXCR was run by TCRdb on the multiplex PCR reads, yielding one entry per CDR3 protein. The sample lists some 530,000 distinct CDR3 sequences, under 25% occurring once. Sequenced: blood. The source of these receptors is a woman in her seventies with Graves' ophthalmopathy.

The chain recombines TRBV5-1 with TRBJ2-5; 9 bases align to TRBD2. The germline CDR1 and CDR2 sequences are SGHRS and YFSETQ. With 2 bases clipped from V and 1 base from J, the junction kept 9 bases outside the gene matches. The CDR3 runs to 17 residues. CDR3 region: CASSFGASGNFQETQYF. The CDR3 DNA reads TGCGCCAGCAGCTTTGGAGCTAGCGGGAATTTCCAAGAGACCCAGTACTTC.

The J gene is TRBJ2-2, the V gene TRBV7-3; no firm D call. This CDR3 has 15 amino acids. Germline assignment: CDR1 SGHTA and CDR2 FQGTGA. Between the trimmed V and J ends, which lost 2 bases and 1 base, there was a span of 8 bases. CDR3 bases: TGTGCCAGCAGCTTATCCCCGGGGAACACCGGGGAGCTGTTTTTT. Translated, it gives CASSLSPGNTGELFF.

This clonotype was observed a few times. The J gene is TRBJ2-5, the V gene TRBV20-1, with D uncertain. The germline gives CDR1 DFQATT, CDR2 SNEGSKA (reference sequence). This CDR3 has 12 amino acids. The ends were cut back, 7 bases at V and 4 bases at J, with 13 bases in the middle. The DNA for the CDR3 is TGCAGTGTCAGAGGCTACGTAGAGACCCAGTACTTC. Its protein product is CSVRGYVETQYF.

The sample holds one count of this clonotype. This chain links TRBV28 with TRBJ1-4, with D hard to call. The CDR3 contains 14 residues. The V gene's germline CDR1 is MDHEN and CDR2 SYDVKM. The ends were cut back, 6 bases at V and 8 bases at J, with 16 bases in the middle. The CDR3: CASSSGPRKEKLFF. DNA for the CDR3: TGTGCCAGCAGCTCGGGCCCTAGAAAGGAAAAACTGTTTTTT.

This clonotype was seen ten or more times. CDR3 region: CASSYGDQGRASEAFF. DNA of the CDR3: TGTGCCAGCAGTTACGGGGACCAGGGTAGGGCTTCTGAAGCTTTCTTT. The rearrangement uses TRBV6-5 and TRBJ1-1; D possibly corresponds to TRBD1 (5 bases). The V and J ends lost 2 bases and 6 bases respectively, with 19 bases between them. In germline, CDR1 is MNHEY, CDR2 SVGAGI. The CDR3 has 16 residues.

CDR3 coding DNA: TGTGCCAGCAGCCGCGCCAATGCAGATACGCAGTATTTT. Translating gives CASSRANADTQYF. The chain employs TRBV3-1 and TRBJ2-3; D uncertain. This CDR3 is built from 13 residues. Germline V CDR1 and CDR2: LGHDT, YNNKEL (reference sequence). V was clipped by 4 bases and J by 4 bases, with 9 bases between them.

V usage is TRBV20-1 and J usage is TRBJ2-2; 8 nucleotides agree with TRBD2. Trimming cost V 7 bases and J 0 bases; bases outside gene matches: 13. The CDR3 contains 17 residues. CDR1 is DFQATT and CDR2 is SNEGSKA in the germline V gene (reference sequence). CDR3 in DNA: TGCAGTGTTAAATCGGGACTAGGGGTCGCGAACACCGGGGAGCTGTTTTTT. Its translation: CSVKSGLGVANTGELFF.

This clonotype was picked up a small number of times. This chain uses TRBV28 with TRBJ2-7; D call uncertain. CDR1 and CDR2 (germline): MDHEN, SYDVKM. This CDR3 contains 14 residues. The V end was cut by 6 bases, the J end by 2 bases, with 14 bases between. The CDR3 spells CASRVPRPPYEQYF. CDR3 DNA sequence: TGTGCCAGCAGGGTTCCCCGACCACCCTACGAGCAGTACTTC.

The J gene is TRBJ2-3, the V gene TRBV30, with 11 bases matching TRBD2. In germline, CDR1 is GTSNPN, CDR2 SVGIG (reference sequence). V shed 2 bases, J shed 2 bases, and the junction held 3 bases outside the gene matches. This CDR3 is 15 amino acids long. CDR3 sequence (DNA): TGTGCCTGGAGTTTGACTAGCGGGGCCACAGATACGCAGTATTTT. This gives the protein CAWSLTSGATDTQYF. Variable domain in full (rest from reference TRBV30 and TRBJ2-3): SQTIHQWPATLVQPVGSPLSLECTVEGTSNPNLYWYRQAAGRGLQLLFYSVGIGQISSEVPQNLSASRPQDRQFILSSKKLLLSDSGFYLCAWSLTSGATDTQYFGPGTRLTVL.

CDR3 loop: CASSPNPGKKAFF. The CDR3 DNA reads TGTGCCAGCAGTCCTAACCCAGGGAAGAAAGCTTTCTTT. The chain recombines TRBV7-2 with TRBJ1-1, with D perhaps matching TRBD1 (5 bases). The CDR3 covers 13 residues. The V gene's germline CDR1 is SGHTA and CDR2 FQGNSA. V lost 6 bases and J 9 bases, leaving 17 bases between the germline ends.

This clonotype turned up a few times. CDR3 DNA: TGTGCCAGCAGCTTAGATCACCAGGGGCGGAGCTACACCTTC. This gives the protein CASSLDHQGRSYTF. This chain uses TRBV11-2 with TRBJ1-2, with D perhaps matching TRBD1 (6 bases). Looked up from germline, CDR1 is SGHAT and CDR2 is FQNNGV. This CDR3 is built from 14 residues. V lost 0 bases, J lost 9 bases, and 14 bases lay in between.

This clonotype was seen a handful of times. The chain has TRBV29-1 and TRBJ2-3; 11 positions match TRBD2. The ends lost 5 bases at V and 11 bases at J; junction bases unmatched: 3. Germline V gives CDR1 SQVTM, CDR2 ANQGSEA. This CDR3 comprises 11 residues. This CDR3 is CSVKGTSGQYF. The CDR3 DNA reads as TGCAGCGTTAAAGGGACTAGCGGGCAGTATTTT.

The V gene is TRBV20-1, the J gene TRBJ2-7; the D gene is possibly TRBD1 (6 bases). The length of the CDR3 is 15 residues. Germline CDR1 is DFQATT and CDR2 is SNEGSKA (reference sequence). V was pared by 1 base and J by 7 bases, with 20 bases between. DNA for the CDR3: TGCAGTGCTAGAGCTATGACAGGCACAACTAAAGAGCAGTACTTC. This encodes CSARAMTGTTKEQYF.

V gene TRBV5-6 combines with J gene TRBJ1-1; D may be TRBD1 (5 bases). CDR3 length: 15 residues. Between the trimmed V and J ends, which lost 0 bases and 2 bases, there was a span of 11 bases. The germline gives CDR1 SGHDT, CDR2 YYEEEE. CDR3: CASSLGGAANTEAFF. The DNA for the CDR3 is TGTGCCAGCAGCTTGGGTGGGGCAGCCAACACTGAAGCTTTCTTT. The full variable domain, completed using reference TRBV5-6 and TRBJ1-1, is DAGVTQSPTHLIKTRGQQVTLRCSPKSGHDTVSWYQQALGQGPQFIFQYYEEEERQRGNFPDRFSGHQFPNYSSELNVNALLLGDSALYLCASSLGGAANTEAFFGQGTRLTVV.

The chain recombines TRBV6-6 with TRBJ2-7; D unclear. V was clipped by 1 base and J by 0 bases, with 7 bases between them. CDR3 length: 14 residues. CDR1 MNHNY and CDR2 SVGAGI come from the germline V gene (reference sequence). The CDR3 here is CASSYWRNSYEQYF. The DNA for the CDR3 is TGTGCCAGCAGTTACTGGCGCAACTCCTACGAGCAGTACTTC.

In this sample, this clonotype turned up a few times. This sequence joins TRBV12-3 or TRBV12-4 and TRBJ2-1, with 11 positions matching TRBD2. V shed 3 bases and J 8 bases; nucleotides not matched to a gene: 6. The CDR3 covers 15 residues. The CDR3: CASSFASGRLDEQFF. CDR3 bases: TGTGCCAGCAGTTTTGCTAGCGGGAGGTTAGATGAGCAGTTCTTC.

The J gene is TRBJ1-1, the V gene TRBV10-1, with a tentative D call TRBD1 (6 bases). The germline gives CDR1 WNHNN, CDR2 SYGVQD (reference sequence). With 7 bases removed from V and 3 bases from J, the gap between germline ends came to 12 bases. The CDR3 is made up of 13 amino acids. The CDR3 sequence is CASKYREDTEAFF. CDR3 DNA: TGCGCCAGCAAATACAGGGAAGACACTGAAGCTTTCTTT.

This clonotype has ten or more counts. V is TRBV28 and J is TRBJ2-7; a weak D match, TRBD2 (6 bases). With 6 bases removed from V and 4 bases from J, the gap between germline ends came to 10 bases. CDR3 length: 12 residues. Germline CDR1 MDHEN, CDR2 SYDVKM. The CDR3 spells CASSLRDYEQYF. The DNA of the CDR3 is TGTGCCAGCAGCCTGCGGGATTACGAGCAGTACTTC.

The CDR3 region is CASSRVTSGSTDTQYF. CDR3 sequence (DNA): TGTGCCAGTAGCCGCGTGACTAGCGGCTCCACAGATACGCAGTATTTT. V usage is TRBV19 and J usage is TRBJ2-3, with 9 bases matching TRBD2. V was pared by 6 bases and J by 2 bases, with 9 bases of the junction left unmatched. This CDR3 is built from 16 residues. The germline V gene has CDR1 LNHDA and CDR2 SQIVND (reference sequence).

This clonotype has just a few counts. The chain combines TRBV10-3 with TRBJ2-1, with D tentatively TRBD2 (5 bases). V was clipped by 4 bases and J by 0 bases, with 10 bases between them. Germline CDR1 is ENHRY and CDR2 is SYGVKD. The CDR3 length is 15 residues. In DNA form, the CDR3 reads TGTGCCATCAGTGTAGGGAGTCTCTCCTACAATGAGCAGTTCTTC. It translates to CAISVGSLSYNEQFF.

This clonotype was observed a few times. The CDR3 loop is CASSPRGAVYEQYF. For the CDR3, the DNA is TGTGCCAGCAGCCCACGGGGGGCCGTCTACGAGCAGTACTTC. V is TRBV7-6 and J is TRBJ2-7; D is perhaps TRBD2 (7 bases). Trimming removed 5 bases from V and 3 bases from J, with 14 bases in between. The length of the CDR3 is 14 residues. CDR1 and CDR2 from the germline V gene are SGHVS and FNYEAQ.